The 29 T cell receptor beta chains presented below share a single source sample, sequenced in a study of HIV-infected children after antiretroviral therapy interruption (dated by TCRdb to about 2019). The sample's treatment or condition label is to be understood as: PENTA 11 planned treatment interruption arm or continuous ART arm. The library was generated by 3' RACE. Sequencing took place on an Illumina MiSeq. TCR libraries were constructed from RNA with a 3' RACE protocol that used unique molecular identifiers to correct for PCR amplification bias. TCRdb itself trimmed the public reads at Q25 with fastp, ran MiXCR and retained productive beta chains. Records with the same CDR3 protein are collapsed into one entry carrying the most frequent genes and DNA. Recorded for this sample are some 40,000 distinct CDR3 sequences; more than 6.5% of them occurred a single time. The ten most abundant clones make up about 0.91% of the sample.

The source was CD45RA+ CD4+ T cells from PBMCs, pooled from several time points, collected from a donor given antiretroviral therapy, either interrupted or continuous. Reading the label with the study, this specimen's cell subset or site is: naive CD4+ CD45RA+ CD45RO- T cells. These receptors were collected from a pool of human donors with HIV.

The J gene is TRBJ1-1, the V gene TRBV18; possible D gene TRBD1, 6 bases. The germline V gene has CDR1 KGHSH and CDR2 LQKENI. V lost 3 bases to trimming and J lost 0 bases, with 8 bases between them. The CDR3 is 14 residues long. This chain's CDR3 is CASSPRGMNTEAFF. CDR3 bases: TGTGCCAGCTCACCCAGGGGTATGAACACTGAAGCTTTCTTT.

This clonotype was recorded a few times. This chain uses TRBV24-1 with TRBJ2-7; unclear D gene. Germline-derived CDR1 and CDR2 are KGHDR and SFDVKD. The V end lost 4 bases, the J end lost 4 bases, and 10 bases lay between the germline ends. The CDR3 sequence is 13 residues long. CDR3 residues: CATSDFPNYEQYF. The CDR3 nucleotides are TGTGCCACCAGTGACTTCCCAAATTACGAGCAGTACTTC.

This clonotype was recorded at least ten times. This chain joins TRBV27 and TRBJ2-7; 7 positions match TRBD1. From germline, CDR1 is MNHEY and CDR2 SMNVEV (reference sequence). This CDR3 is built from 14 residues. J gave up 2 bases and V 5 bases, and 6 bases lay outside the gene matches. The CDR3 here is CASSTKTGTYEQYF. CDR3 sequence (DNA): TGTGCCAGCAGTACCAAGACAGGGACCTACGAGCAGTACTTC.

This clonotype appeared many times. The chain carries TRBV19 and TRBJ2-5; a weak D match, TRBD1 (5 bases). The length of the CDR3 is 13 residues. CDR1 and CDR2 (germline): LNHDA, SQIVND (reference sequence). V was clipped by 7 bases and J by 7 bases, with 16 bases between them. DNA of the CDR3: TGTGCCAGTAAGGGCACCCACCAGGGGACCCAGTACTTC. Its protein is CASKGTHQGTQYF.

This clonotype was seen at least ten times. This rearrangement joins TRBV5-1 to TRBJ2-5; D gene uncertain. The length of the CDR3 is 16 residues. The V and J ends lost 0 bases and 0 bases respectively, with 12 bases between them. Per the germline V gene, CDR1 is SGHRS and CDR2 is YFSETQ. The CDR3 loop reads CASSLDPVLHQETQYF. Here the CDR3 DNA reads TGCGCCAGCAGCTTGGATCCGGTACTACACCAAGAGACCCAGTACTTC.

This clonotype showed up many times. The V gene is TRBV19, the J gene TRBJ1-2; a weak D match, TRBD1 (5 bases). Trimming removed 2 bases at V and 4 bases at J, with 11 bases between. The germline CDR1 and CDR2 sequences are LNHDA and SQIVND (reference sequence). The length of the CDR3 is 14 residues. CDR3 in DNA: TGTGCCAGTAGTATACTCGGCAGGGTCTATGGCTACACCTTC. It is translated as CASSILGRVYGYTF.

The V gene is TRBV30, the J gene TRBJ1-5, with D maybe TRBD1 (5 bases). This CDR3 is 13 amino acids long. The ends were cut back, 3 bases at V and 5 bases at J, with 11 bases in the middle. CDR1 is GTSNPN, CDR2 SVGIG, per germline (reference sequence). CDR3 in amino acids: CAWSPGTDQPQHF. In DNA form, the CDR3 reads TGTGCCTGGAGCCCCGGGACGGATCAGCCCCAGCATTTT.

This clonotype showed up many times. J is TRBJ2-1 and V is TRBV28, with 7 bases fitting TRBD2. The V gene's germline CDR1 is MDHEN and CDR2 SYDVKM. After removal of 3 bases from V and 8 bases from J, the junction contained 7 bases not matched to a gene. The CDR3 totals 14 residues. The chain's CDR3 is CASSFGRGLYEQFF. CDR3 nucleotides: TGTGCCAGCAGTTTTGGGCGGGGGTTATATGAGCAGTTCTTC.

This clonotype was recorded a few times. The CDR3 coding sequence is TGTGCCAGCAGCCCGGCCCCGACAACAGGGCTAGGCTACACCTTC. Translated, it gives CASSPAPTTGLGYTF. The chain is built from TRBV5-5 and TRBJ1-2; D is perhaps TRBD1 (6 bases). The germline gives CDR1 SGHKS, CDR2 YYEKEE (reference sequence). The ends were cut back, 4 bases at V and 8 bases at J, with 21 bases in the middle. This CDR3 contains 15 residues.

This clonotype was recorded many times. CDR3 nucleotides: TGTGCCAGCAGTTTAGACGGTGGCAGGGTTGCGGCGGCTGAAGCTTTCTTT. It yields the protein CASSLDGGRVAAAEAFF. This chain links TRBV12-3 or TRBV12-4 with TRBJ1-1, with D possibly TRBD1 on 5 matching bases. CDR3 length equals 17 residues. Trimming pared 1 base from V and 6 bases from J, leaving 21 bases between.

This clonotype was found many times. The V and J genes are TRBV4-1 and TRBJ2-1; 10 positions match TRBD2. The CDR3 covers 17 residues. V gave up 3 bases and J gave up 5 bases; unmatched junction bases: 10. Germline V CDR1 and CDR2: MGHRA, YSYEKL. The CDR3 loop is CASSQMTLGLADNEQFF. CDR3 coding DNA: TGCGCCAGCAGCCAGATGACCTTAGGACTAGCGGACAATGAGCAGTTCTTC.

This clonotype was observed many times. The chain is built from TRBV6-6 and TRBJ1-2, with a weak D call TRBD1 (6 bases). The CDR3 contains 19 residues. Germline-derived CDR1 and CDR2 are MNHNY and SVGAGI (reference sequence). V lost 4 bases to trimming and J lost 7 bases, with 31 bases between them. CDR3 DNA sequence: TGTGCCAGCAGTTTGTTACAGGGCCGTCTTGGATCCAATTTGCGTGGCTACACCTTC. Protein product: CASSLLQGRLGSNLRGYTF.

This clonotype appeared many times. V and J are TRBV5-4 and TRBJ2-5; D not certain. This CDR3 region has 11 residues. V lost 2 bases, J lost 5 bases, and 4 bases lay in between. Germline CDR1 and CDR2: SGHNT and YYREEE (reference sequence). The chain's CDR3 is CASSFGETQYF. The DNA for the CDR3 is TGTGCCAGCAGCTTCGGGGAGACCCAGTACTTC.

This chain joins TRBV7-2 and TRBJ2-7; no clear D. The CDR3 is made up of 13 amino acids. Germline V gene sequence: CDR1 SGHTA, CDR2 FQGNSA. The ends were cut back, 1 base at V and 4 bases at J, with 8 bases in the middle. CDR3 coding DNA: TGTGCCAGCAGCTTAGGCTCGCCGTACGAGCAGTACTTC. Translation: CASSLGSPYEQYF.

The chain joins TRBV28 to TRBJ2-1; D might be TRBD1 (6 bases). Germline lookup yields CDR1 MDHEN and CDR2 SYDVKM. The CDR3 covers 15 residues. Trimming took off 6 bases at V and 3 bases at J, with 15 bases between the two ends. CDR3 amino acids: CASRHLDRLYNEQFF. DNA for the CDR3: TGTGCCAGCAGGCACCTCGACAGGCTCTACAATGAGCAGTTCTTC.

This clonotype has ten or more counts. The CDR3 DNA reads TGTGCCAGCAGCTACGCCTACAGCTCTGGGGCCAACGTCCTGACTTTC. Protein sequence: CASSYAYSSGANVLTF. This chain links TRBV7-8 with TRBJ2-6; D is unclear. V was shortened by 4 bases and J by 0 bases, with 10 bases between the two germline ends. The CDR3 length is 16 residues. CDR1 is SGHVS and CDR2 is FQNEAQ in the germline V gene.

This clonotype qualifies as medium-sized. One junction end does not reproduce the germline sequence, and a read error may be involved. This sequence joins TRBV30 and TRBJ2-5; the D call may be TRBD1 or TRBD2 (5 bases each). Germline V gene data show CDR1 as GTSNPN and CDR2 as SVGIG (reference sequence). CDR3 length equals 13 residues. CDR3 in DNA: TGTGCCTGGAGTCTTCTGGGGGAAGACACCCAGTACTTT. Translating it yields CAWSLLGEDTQYF.

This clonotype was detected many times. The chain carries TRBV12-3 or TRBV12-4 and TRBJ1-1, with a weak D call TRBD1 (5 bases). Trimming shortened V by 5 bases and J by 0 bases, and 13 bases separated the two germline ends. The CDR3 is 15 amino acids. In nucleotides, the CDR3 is TGTGCCAGCAGTAAAGGGACGGCCATGAACACTGAAGCTTTCTTT. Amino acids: CASSKGTAMNTEAFF.

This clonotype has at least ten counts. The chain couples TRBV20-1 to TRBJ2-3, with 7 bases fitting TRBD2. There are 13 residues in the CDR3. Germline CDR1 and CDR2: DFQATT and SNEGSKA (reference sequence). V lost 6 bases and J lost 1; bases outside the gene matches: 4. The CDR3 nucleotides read TGCAGTGCCGAGCGGGGAGGCACAGATACGCAGTATTTT. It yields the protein CSAERGGTDTQYF.

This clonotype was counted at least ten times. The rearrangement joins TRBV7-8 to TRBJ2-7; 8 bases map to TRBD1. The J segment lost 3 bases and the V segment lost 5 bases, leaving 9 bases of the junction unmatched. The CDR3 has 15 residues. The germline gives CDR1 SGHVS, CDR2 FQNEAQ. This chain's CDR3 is CASSLRGTGDYEQYF. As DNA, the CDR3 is TGTGCCAGCAGCCTCAGGGGGACAGGCGACTACGAGCAGTACTTC.

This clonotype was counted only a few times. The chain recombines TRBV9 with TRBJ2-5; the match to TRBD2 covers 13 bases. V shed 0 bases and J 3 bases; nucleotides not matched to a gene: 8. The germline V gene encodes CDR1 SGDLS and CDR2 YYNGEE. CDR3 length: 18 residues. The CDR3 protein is CASSVGTSGRRREETQYF. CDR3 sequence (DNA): TGTGCCAGCAGCGTAGGGACTAGCGGGAGAAGGAGGGAAGAGACCCAGTACTTC.

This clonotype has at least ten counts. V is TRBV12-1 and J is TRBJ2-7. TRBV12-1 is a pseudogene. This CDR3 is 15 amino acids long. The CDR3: CASSPAGGGSYEQYF. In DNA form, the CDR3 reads TGTGCCAGCAGCCCAGCCGGCGGGGGCTCCTACGAGCAGTACTTC.

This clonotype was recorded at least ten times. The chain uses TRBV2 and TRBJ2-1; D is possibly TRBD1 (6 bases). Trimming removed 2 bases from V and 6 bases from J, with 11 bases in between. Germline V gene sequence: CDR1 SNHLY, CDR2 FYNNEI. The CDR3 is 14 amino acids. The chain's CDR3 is CASSERGKFNEQFF. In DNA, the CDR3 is TGTGCCAGCAGTGAAAGGGGGAAGTTCAATGAGCAGTTCTTC.

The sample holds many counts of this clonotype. Here the CDR3 reads CASSLSQGVLRWNPYNEQFF. CDR3 DNA sequence: TGTGCCAGCAGTTTATCACAGGGGGTGCTAAGATGGAACCCATACAATGAGCAGTTCTTC. This chain links TRBV12-3 or TRBV12-4 with TRBJ2-1; 8 positions agree with TRBD1. This CDR3 spans 20 amino acids. V was clipped by 2 bases and J by 4 bases; unmatched bases: 19.

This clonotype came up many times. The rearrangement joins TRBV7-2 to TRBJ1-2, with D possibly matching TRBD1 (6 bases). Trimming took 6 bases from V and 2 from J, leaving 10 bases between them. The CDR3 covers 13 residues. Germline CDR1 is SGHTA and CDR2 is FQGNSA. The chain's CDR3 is CASRRDTNYGYTF. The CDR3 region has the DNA TGTGCCAGCAGGCGGGACACCAACTATGGCTACACCTTC. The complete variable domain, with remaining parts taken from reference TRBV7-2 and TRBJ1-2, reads GAGVSQSPSNKVTEKGKDVELRCDPISGHTALYWYRQSLGQGLEFLIYFQGNSAPDKSGLPSDRFSAERTGGSVSTLTIQRTQQEDSAVYLCASRRDTNYGYTFGSGTRLTVV.

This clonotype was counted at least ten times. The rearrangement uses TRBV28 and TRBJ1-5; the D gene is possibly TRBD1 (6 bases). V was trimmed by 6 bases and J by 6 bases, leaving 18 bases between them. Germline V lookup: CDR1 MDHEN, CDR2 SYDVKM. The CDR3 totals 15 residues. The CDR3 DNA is TGTGCCAGCAGCCCCGGAGGGAGGGGGGCTCAGCCCCAGCATTTT. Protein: CASSPGGRGAQPQHF.

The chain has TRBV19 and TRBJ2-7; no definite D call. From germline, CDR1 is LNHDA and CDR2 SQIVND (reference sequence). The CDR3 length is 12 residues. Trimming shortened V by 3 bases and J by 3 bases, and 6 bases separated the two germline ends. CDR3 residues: CASSIGGYEQYF. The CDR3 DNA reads TGTGCCAGTAGTATTGGTGGCTACGAGCAGTACTTC.

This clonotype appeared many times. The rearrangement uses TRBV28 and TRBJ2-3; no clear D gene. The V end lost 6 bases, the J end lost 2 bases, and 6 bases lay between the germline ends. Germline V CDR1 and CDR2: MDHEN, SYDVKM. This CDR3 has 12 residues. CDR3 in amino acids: CASRDVTDTQYF. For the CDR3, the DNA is TGTGCCAGCAGAGATGTCACAGATACGCAGTATTTT.

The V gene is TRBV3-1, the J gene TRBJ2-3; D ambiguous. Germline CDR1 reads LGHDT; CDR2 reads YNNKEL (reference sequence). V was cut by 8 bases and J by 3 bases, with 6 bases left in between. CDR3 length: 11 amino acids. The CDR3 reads CASGRTDTQYF. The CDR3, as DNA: TGTGCCAGCGGTAGGACAGATACGCAGTATTTT.